The clone carrying this TCR beta chain has just one count. Antigen unknown. This sample is drawn from a study of Graves' ophthalmopathy and Graves' hyperthyroidism. Study overall: Where ophthalmopathy was absent within 18 months of follow-up, hyperthyroidism was stable. Overall study results and limits: As the model predicted ophthalmopathy progression, it achieved a sensitivity of 70% to 71% and a specificity of roughly 73%. A majority of expanded thyroid clonotypes exceeding 0.001 frequency were likewise present in blood.

There are 17 residues in the CDR3. Germline-derived CDR1 and CDR2 are SGHAT and FQNNGV. Trimming took off 4 bases at V and 0 bases at J, with 13 bases between the two ends. RNA transcripts were the template, and TCR beta CDR3 regions were amplified from them. HTBI primers were employed in first-round RT-PCR, then a second-round multiplex PCR followed. One entry per CDR3 protein, called by TCRdb with MiXCR from the multiplex PCR reads. Altogether 500,000 to 600,000 distinct CDR3 sequences are present, less than 45% being singletons, with the ten largest covering less than 4.5%. The origin of this receptor is an adult man with Graves' hyperthyroidism. What was sequenced was peripheral blood or thyroid tissue (not recorded which). This chain connects TRBV11-2 to TRBJ2-6, with D possibly matching TRBD2 (6 bases). Here the CDR3 DNA reads TGTGCCAGCAGCTCCGGGGACTCGATCTCTGGGGCCAACGTCCTGACTTTC. Translated: CASSSGDSISGANVLTF.